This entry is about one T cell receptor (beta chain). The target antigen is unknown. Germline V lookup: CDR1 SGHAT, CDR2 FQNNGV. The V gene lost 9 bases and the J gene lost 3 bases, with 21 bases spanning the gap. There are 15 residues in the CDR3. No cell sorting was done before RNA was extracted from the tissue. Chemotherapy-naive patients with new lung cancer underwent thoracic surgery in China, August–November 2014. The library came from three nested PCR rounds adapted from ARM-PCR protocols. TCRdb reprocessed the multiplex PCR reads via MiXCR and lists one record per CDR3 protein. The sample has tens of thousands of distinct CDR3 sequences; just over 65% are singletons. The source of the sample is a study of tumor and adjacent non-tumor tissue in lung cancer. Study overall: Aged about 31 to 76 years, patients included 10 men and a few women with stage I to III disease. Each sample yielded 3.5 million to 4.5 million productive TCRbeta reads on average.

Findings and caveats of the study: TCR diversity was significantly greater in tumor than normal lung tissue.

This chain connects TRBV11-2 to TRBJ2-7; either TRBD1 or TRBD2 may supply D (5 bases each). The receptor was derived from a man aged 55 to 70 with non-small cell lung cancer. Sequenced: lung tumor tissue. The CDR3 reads CARSPPNWGFYEQYF. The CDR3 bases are TGTGCCAGGAGCCCGCCTAACTGGGGGTTCTACGAGCAGTACTTC.